This T cell receptor (beta chain) was identified in a study of metastatic and nonmetastatic thyroid tumors. At the level of the study: Malignant thyroid and benign thyroid patients provided blood and tumor or nodule tissue whose repertoires were compared. Study-level findings and limits: For both blood and tumor, malignant thyroid tumors reportedly showed significantly higher TCR beta diversity than benign nodules did.

In germline, CDR1 is LNHDA, CDR2 SQIVND (reference sequence). There are 14 residues in the CDR3. Authors' analysis steps: To classify distant metastasis in papillary thyroid cancer, a model was built from CDR3 differences across clinicopathological groups. TCRdb re-called clones from the PCR reads using MiXCR. These V and J calls are TCRdb output, not the study's own analysis. The table has under 30,000 clones, 20% to 30% seen once. No treatment of any kind had been given to any patient before thyroid surgery. Regarding this clone: Its antigen remains unknown. Relative to the germline gene, one junction end is altered; a read error may explain this.

This TCR derives from a female donor with papillary thyroid cancer or a benign thyroid nodule (not recorded which). Some clones in this sample may be carry-over from other donors' samples. This chain uses TRBV19 with TRBJ1-2; D call uncertain. Input material: blood. The CDR3 spells CASSATAFGYGYTF. The CDR3 DNA is TGCGCCAGTAGTGCGACGGCCTTCGGCTATGGCTACACCTTC.